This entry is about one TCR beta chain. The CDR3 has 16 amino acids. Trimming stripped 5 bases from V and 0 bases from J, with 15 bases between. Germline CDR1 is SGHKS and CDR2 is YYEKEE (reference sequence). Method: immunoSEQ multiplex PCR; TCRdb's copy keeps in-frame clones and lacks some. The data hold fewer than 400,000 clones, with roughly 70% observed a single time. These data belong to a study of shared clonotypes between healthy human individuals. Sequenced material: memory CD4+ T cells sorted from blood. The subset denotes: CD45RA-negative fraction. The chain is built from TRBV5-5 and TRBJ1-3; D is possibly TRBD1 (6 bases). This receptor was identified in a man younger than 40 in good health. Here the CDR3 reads CASRTGPVSSGNTIYF. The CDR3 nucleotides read TGTGCCAGCAGAACAGGGCCCGTCAGCTCTGGAAACACCATATATTTT.